These 7 T cell receptor beta chains were all obtained from the same sample, sequenced in a study of early T cells in non-severe SARS-CoV-2 infection. Each CDR3 protein is one row after TCRdb ran MiXCR on the 5' RACE reads. The data hold more than 55,000 distinct CDR3 sequences, with around 13% observed a single time. Sequencing was performed on whole blood. The receptors originated from an adult who was a healthcare worker with PCR-confirmed SARS-CoV-2 infection or an uninfected control (not recorded which).

This clonotype was counted ten times or more. V is TRBV9 and J is TRBJ2-1; 7 positions agree with TRBD1. Germline V gene sequence: CDR1 SGDLS, CDR2 YYNGEE. V dropped 3 bases and J dropped 4; count of bases not matched to a gene: 4. This CDR3 has 14 amino acids. CDR3 sequence reads: CASSEGQPYNEQFF. Here the CDR3 DNA reads TGTGCCAGCAGCGAGGGACAGCCTTACAATGAGCAGTTCTTC. Full variable domain (outside the CDR3, taken from reference TRBV9 and TRBJ2-1): DSGVTQTPKHLITATGQRVTLRCSPRSGDLSVYWYQQSLDQGLQFLIQYYNGEERAKGNILERFSAQQFPDLHSELNLSSLELGDSALYFCASSEGQPYNEQFFGPGTRLTVL.

This clonotype was observed at least ten times. V gene TRBV6-1 combines with J gene TRBJ2-1, with a tentative D call TRBD1 (5 bases). V dropped 7 bases and J dropped 3 bases, with 10 bases sitting between them. The CDR3 totals 13 residues. Germline V CDR1 and CDR2: MNHNS, SASEGT. The CDR3 sequence is CASTPTVYNEQFF. Written as DNA, the CDR3 is TGTGCCAGCACCCCGACAGTCTACAATGAGCAGTTCTTC.

V and J are TRBV5-1 and TRBJ1-1; D remains unclear. Germline V gene data show CDR1 as SGHRS and CDR2 as YFSETQ. Trimming pared 0 bases from V and 5 bases from J, leaving 14 bases between. This CDR3 contains 15 residues. CDR3 loop: CASSLDEGGFTEAFF. DNA for the CDR3: TGCGCCAGCAGCTTGGATGAGGGCGGGTTTACTGAAGCTTTCTTT.

This clonotype was recorded many times. This rearrangement joins TRBV5-4 to TRBJ1-2; weak D call: TRBD1 (6 bases). Trimming cost V 2 bases and J 5 bases, with 7 bases left between them. This CDR3 comprises 12 residues. Per the germline V gene, CDR1 is SGHNT and CDR2 is YYREEE (reference sequence). The CDR3 here is CASSFQGYGYTF. CDR3 sequence (DNA): TGTGCCAGCAGCTTCCAGGGGTATGGCTACACCTTC.

This clonotype appeared many times. The chain recombines TRBV24-1 with TRBJ2-7; the D is unclear. V was trimmed by 0 bases and J by 6 bases, leaving 5 bases between them. Per the germline V gene, CDR1 is KGHDR and CDR2 is SFDVKD. The CDR3 runs to 12 residues. The CDR3, as DNA: TGTGCCACCAGTGATTTGACTGGCGAGCAGTACTTC. This codes for CATSDLTGEQYF.

This chain connects TRBV18 to TRBJ1-2; 9 positions match TRBD1. The CDR3 runs to 15 residues. CDR1 and CDR2 (germline): KGHSH, LQKENI. The ends lost 4 bases at V and 3 bases at J; junction bases unmatched: 6. The CDR3 DNA reads as TGTGCCAGCTCACTTCGGACAGGGGAACACTATGGCTACACCTTC. As protein: CASSLRTGEHYGYTF.

This clonotype has at least ten counts. The chain joins TRBV2 to TRBJ2-2; D perhaps matches TRBD1 (5 bases). Between the trimmed V and J ends, which lost 4 bases and 1 base, there was a span of 10 bases. CDR1 is SNHLY and CDR2 is FYNNEI in the germline V gene. The CDR3 consists of 15 residues. This CDR3 reads CASSGGFLNTGELFF. The CDR3, as DNA: TGTGCCAGCAGTGGGGGCTTCTTGAACACCGGGGAGCTGTTTTTT. The full variable domain, rest sourced from reference TRBV2 and TRBJ2-2, is EPEVTQTPSHQVTQMGQEVILRCVPISNHLYFYWYRQILGQKVEFLVSFYNNEISEKSEIFDDQFSVERPDGSNFTLKIRSTKLEDSAMYFCASSGGFLNTGELFFGEGSRLTVL.